The rows below give T cell receptor beta chains drawn from one sample of a study of blood T cell repertoires in COVID-19. Method: immunoSEQ multiplex PCR; TCRdb's copy keeps in-frame clones and lacks some. Of 250,000 to 350,000 clones listed, roughly 90% are singletons. Sequences were obtained from peripheral blood. The receptor source for this set is a woman aged 30 to 39 with COVID-19, enrolled during active disease. Each CDR3 is given with its conserved first and last residue. A D gene is named only where the DNA matches it firmly. Clone size appears in some rows only: once, few, many, or a class for an expanded clone.

>TRBJ2-7|.|TRBD2|TRBV5-8
CASSLETSGRWWEYF
TGTGCCAGCAGCTTGGAGACTAGCGGGAGGTGGTGGGAGTACTTC
>TRBJ2-2|.|.|TRBV6-5
CASSYSPGETGELFF
TGTGCCAGCAGTTACTCACCGGGAGAAACCGGGGAGCTGTTTTTT
>TRBJ2-7|.|.|TRBV6-5
CASSEELALSYEQYF
TGTGCCAGCAGCGAGGAGCTAGCGCTTTCCTACGAGCAGTACTTC
>TRBJ2-1|.|TRBD2|TRBV6-6
CASSYGLAGVYEQFF
TGTGCCAGCAGTTACGGACTAGCGGGAGTCTATGAGCAGTTCTTC
>TRBJ2-3|.|.|TRBV7-2
CASSFQGSTDTQYF
TGTGCCAGCAGCTTTCAGGGTTCCACAGATACGCAGTATTTT
>TRBJ2-7|.|TRBD1|TRBV4-1
CASSHRQGGYEQYF
TGCGCCAGCAGCCATCGACAGGGGGGTTACGAGCAGTACTTC
>TRBJ2-2|.|TRBD2|TRBV10-3
CAIRPGTSGTGELFF
TGTGCCATCAGACCCGGGACTAGCGGCACCGGGGAGCTGTTTTTT
>TRBJ2-2|.|TRBD2|TRBV6-2/TRBV6-3
CASSLSSGRPSRNTGELFF
TGTGCCAGCAGTTTGTCCAGCGGGAGGCCGTCGAGGAACACCGGGGAGCTGTTTTTT
>TRBJ1-5|.|.|TRBV15
CATSRQGQPQHF
TGTGCCACCAGCAGGCAGGGGCAGCCCCAGCATTTT
>TRBJ1-1|.|.|TRBV19
CASSGARGTEAFF
TGTGCCAGTAGTGGTGCCAGGGGTACTGAAGCTTTCTTT
>TRBJ2-2|few|TRBD1|TRBV30
CAWEPTGWAGELFF
TGTGCCTGGGAGCCGACAGGGTGGGCCGGGGAGCTGTTTTTT
>TRBJ2-7|.|.|TRBV7-9
CARRGGYEQYF
TGTGCCCGTAGGGGGGGATACGAGCAGTACTTC
>TRBJ1-1|.|.|TRBV19
CASTPRAGLTRGTEAFF
TGTGCCAGTACCCCCAGAGCGGGGTTAACTCGGGGCACTGAAGCTTTCTTT
>TRBJ1-2|.|.|TRBV18
CASSPGRALGTF
TGTGCCAGCTCACCAGGCAGGGCCCTGGGCACCTTC
>TRBJ1-2|.|.|TRBV9
CASSAGDTYGYTF
TGTGCCAGCAGCGCCGGGGACACCTATGGCTACACCTTC
>TRBJ2-7|.|.|TRBV28
CASSPAGFRTYEQYF
TGTGCCAGCAGTCCGGCAGGGTTCAGGACCTACGAGCAGTACTTC
>TRBJ2-5|.|TRBD2|TRBV6-1
CASSEAGVEETQYF
TGTGCCAGCAGTGAGGCGGGAGTGGAAGAGACCCAGTACTTC
>TRBJ2-3|.|TRBD2|TRBV18
CASSLLAEADTQYF
TGTGCCAGCTCACTCCTAGCGGAAGCAGATACGCAGTATTTT
>TRBJ2-3|.|.|TRBV7-2
CASSLELARTDTQYF
TGTGCCAGCAGCTTAGAACTAGCTCGCACAGATACGCAGTATTTT
>TRBJ1-2|once|.|TRBV6-5
CASSRTPNYGYTF
TGTGCCAGCAGCCGTACACCGAACTATGGCTACACCTTC
>TRBJ2-1|.|TRBD2|TRBV3-1/TRBV3-2
CASSHTSGRRNEQFF
TGTGCCAGCAGTCATACTAGCGGGAGACGTAATGAGCAGTTCTTC
>TRBJ2-2|few|.|TRBV18
CATSLRDTGELFF
TGTGCCACCTCCCTGAGGGACACCGGGGAGCTGTTTTTT
>TRBJ1-2|.|TRBD1|TRBV28
CASSSDRVGNYGYTF
TGTGCCAGCAGTTCGGACAGGGTCGGGAACTATGGCTACACCTTC
>TRBJ1-1|once|.|TRBV2
CASRDRLTISTEAFF
TGTGCCAGCAGGGATCGATTGACAATTTCGACTGAAGCTTTCTTT
>TRBJ2-2|.|TRBD1|TRBV24-1
CATSDRALAGELFF
TGTGCCACATCGGACAGGGCTTTGGCCGGGGAGCTGTTTTTT
>TRBJ2-2|.|TRBD1|TRBV24-1
CATSDPGTGDTGELFF
TGTGCCACCAGTGACCCCGGGACAGGGGATACCGGGGAGCTGTTTTTT
>TRBJ1-1|once|.|TRBV30
CAFSGQMNTEAFF
TGTGCCTTCAGCGGACAGATGAACACTGAAGCTTTCTTT
>TRBJ2-7|.|.|TRBV10-2
CASSGSYEQYF
TGCGCCAGCTCAGGGTCCTACGAGCAGTACTTC
>TRBJ2-5|.|TRBD1|TRBV7-2
CASSLAGTGGETQYF
TGTGCCAGCAGCTTGGCCGGGACAGGGGGAGAGACCCAGTACTTC
>TRBJ1-2|.|TRBD1|TRBV30
CAWSPANRDSYGYTF
TGTGCCTGGAGTCCCGCTAACCGGGACAGCTATGGCTACACCTTC
>TRBJ2-1|.|.|TRBV5-1
CASSEGVYNEQFF
TGCGCCAGCAGTGAAGGGGTTTACAATGAGCAGTTCTTC
>TRBJ1-2|.|TRBD1|TRBV4-1
CASSQEGQGAFGYTF
TGCGCCAGCAGCCAAGAGGGACAGGGGGCTTTTGGCTACACCTTC
>TRBJ2-7|.|TRBD1|TRBV11-2
CASSFATGGTYEQYF
TGTGCCAGCAGCTTCGCGACAGGGGGGACCTACGAGCAGTACTTC
>TRBJ1-2|.|.|TRBV21-1
CGVSHGYTF
TGTGGCGTCTCGCATGGCTACACCTTC
>TRBJ2-2|.|.|TRBV10-1
CASSERLAGEAGELFF
TGCGCCAGCAGTGAACGTTTAGCAGGGGAAGCCGGGGAGCTGTTTTTT
>TRBJ2-7|.|TRBD1|TRBV27
CASSQGQFYEQYF
TGTGCCAGCAGCCAGGGACAGTTCTACGAGCAGTACTTC
>TRBJ1-2|.|TRBD1|TRBV19
CASSPQTGGNYGYTF
TGTGCCAGTAGTCCCCAGACAGGGGGTAACTATGGCTACACCTTC
>TRBJ2-5|.|TRBD2|TRBV27
CASSLTSGRAMAQYF
TGTGCCAGCAGTTTGACTAGCGGGAGGGCCATGGCCCAGTACTTC
>TRBJ1-3|.|.|TRBV30
CAWDTSGNTIYF
TGTGCCTGGGACACCTCTGGAAACACCATATATTTT
>TRBJ2-1|.|TRBD2|TRBV6-2/TRBV6-3
CASSSLAGGYSEQFF
TGTGCCAGCAGTTCACTAGCGGGAGGATATAGTGAGCAGTTCTTC